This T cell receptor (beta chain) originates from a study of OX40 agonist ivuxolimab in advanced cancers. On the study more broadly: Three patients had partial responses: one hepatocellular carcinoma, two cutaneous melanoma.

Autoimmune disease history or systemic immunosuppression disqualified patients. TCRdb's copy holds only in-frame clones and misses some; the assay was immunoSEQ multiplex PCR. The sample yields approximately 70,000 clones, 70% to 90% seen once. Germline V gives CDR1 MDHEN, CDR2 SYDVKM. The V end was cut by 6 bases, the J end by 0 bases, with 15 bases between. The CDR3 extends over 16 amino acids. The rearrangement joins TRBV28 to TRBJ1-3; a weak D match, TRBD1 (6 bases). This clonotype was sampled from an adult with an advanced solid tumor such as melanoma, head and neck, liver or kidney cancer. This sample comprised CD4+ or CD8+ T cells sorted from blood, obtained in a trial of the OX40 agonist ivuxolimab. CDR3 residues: CASSPWGASSGNTIYF. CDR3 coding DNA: TGTGCCAGCAGCCCCTGGGGGGCTAGCTCTGGAAACACCATATATTTT.